The rows below give T cell receptor beta chains drawn from one sample of a study of cytomegalovirus exposure and HLA in healthy donors. Clones were sequenced by immunoSEQ multiplex PCR, and TCRdb holds only the in-frame ones, with some missing. The sample shows 60,000 to 70,000 clones, roughly 75% of them seen only once. The sequenced sample consisted of PBMCs. The source is a woman in her twenties or thirties in good health and CMV-seronegative. Each CDR3 is given with its conserved first and last residue. D genes are given only for firm matches. Size values are once, few and many counts, or a class for expanded clones, and some rows have none.

d_call	clone_size	j_call	v_call	cdr3_aa	cdr3_nt
TRBD1	NA	TRBJ1-1	TRBV10-1	CASSVTGGTEAFF	TGCGCCAGCAGCGTGACAGGGGGAACTGAAGCTTTCTTT
NA	NA	TRBJ1-4	TRBV18	CASSNRSNEKLFF	TGTGCCAGCTCTAACAGGTCTAATGAAAAACTGTTTTTT
NA	NA	TRBJ2-3	TRBV7-9	CASSPGFSTDTQYF	TGTGCCAGCAGCCCCGGGTTTAGCACAGATACGCAGTATTTT
NA	NA	TRBJ1-1	TRBV6-1	CAITTSLLTEAFF	TGTGCCATCACGACATCCCTTCTCACTGAAGCTTTCTTT
NA	NA	TRBJ1-5	TRBV6-1	CASSEASGARGQPQHF	TGTGCCAGCAGTGAAGCGTCAGGGGCGCGTGGGCAGCCCCAGCATTTT
TRBD1	medium-sized	TRBJ1-4	TRBV6-1	CASRPGTGNEKLFF	TGTGCCAGCAGACCCGGGACAGGGAATGAAAAACTGTTTTTT
NA	NA	TRBJ2-2	TRBV13	CASGRGRNTGELFF	TGTGCCAGTGGTCGGGGGAGAAACACCGGGGAGCTGTTTTTT
TRBD1	NA	TRBJ1-1	TRBV27	CASRQGRTNTEAFF	TGTGCCAGCCGACAGGGGCGTACGAACACTGAAGCTTTCTTT
NA	NA	TRBJ2-3	TRBV20-1	CSARVLDTQYF	TGCAGTGCTAGGGTACTAGATACGCAGTATTTT
NA	NA	TRBJ1-1	TRBV4-1	CASSQFGPENTEAFF	TGCGCCAGCAGCCAATTTGGCCCAGAGAACACTGAAGCTTTCTTT
NA	NA	TRBJ2-3	TRBV7-3	CASSLTVSDTQYF	TGTGCCAGCAGCTTGACAGTGTCAGATACGCAGTATTTT
TRBD1	NA	TRBJ1-2	TRBV5-8	CASSFHSGTVPYGYTF	TGTGCCAGCAGCTTCCATTCCGGGACAGTGCCATATGGCTACACCTTC
TRBD2	few	TRBJ2-7	TRBV29-1	CSVEDSAGVPYEQYF	TGCAGCGTTGAAGACAGCGCGGGGGTCCCCTACGAGCAGTACTTC
NA	NA	TRBJ2-7	TRBV7-6	CASSPRASVYEQYF	TGTGCCAGCAGCCCCCGAGCTTCGGTCTACGAGCAGTACTTC
NA	NA	TRBJ2-7	TRBV14	CASSQEAREIDHEQYF	TGTGCCAGCAGCCAAGAAGCCCGGGAAATTGACCACGAGCAGTACTTC
NA	once	TRBJ1-2	TRBV30	CAWSGSFYGYTF	TGTGCCTGGAGTGGGAGTTTCTATGGCTACACCTTC
TRBD1	NA	TRBJ2-5	TRBV7-9	CASSLTQGVQETQYF	TGTGCCAGCAGCTTAACTCAGGGGGTTCAAGAGACCCAGTACTTC
NA	NA	TRBJ1-6	TRBV1	CTSSRGQGINSPLHF	TGCACCAGCAGCCGAGGACAGGGGATAAATTCACCCCTCCACTTT
TRBD1	once	TRBJ1-3	TRBV23-1	CASIPPRQGARRNTIYF	TGCGCCAGCATACCGCCCCGACAGGGGGCGCGTAGAAACACCATATATTTT
TRBD1	NA	TRBJ2-7	TRBV30	CAWSVRDRVSPEQYF	TGTGCCTGGAGTGTGAGGGACAGGGTTTCTCCCGAGCAGTACTTC
TRBD2	NA	TRBJ2-5	TRBV10-2	CASIGLAVGETQYF	TGCGCCAGTATAGGACTAGCTGTGGGGGAGACCCAGTACTTC
NA	NA	TRBJ2-2	TRBV9	CASSLSDVGAGELFF	TGTGCCAGCAGCCTGAGTGACGTGGGAGCCGGGGAGCTGTTTTTT
TRBD2	few	TRBJ2-1	TRBV5-1	CASSFSGGVDEQFF	TGCGCCAGCAGCTTTAGCGGGGGGGTCGATGAGCAGTTCTTC
NA	NA	TRBJ2-4	TRBV27	CASSYDRQNIQYF	TGTGCCAGCAGTTACGACAGGCAAAACATTCAGTACTTC
NA	NA	TRBJ2-2	TRBV9	CASSIRDFRSGELFF	TGTGCCAGCAGCATCCGGGACTTTCGATCCGGGGAGCTGTTTTTT
NA	NA	TRBJ2-7	TRBV19	CASKGASYEQYF	TGTGCCAGTAAAGGGGCCTCCTACGAGCAGTACTTC
NA	NA	TRBJ1-1	TRBV18	CASSAGRGGTEAFF	TGTGCCAGCTCAGCCGGAAGGGGTGGCACTGAAGCTTTCTTT
TRBD1	NA	TRBJ2-7	TRBV6-5	CASSLRGSPIYEQYF	TGTGCCAGCAGTCTCAGGGGGTCCCCTATCTACGAGCAGTACTTC
NA	NA	TRBJ2-7	TRBV4-1	CASGAGKDEQYF	TGCGCCAGCGGGGCAGGGAAGGATGAGCAGTACTTC
NA	NA	TRBJ1-1	TRBV30	CAAGPDTEAFF	TGTGCCGCAGGTCCAGACACTGAAGCTTTCTTT
TRBD2	NA	TRBJ2-3	TRBV6-1	CASSETSGGADTQYF	TGTGCCAGCAGTGAGACTAGCGGGGGGGCAGATACGCAGTATTTT
TRBD1	many	TRBJ1-5	TRBV5-5	CASSMTGGNQPQHF	TGTGCCAGCAGCATGACAGGGGGCAATCAGCCCCAGCATTTT
TRBD1	NA	TRBJ2-7	TRBV4-1	CASSDRGGYEQYF	TGCGCCAGCAGCGACAGGGGAGGCTACGAGCAGTACTTC
NA	once	TRBJ1-2	TRBV29-1	CSVEDVFGYTF	TGCAGCGTCGAAGACGTGTTTGGCTACACCTTC
TRBD1	NA	TRBJ2-5	TRBV28	CASKSPGQGRETQYF	TGTGCCAGCAAATCCCCCGGACAGGGGAGAGAGACCCAGTACTTC
NA	NA	TRBJ2-7	TRBV5-6	CASSLGRRYEQYF	TGTGCCAGCAGCTTGGGGCGCAGGTACGAGCAGTACTTC
TRBD1	few	TRBJ1-1	TRBV7-8	CASSWDRATEAFF	TGTGCCAGCAGCTGGGACAGGGCCACTGAAGCTTTCTTT
NA	NA	TRBJ1-4	TRBV30	CAWKQGMPNEKLFF	TGTGCCTGGAAACAGGGAATGCCTAATGAAAAACTGTTTTTT
TRBD2	NA	TRBJ2-3	TRBV6-5	CASSTVSGGSDTQYF	TGTGCCAGCAGCACAGTTAGCGGGGGCTCAGATACGCAGTATTTT
NA	NA	TRBJ1-1	TRBV30	CAWSVRENTEAFF	TGTGCCTGGAGTGTGCGGGAGAACACTGAAGCTTTCTTT
NA	NA	TRBJ2-3	TRBV4-3	CASSQERHSTDTQYF	TGCGCCAGCAGCCAAGAGAGACACAGCACAGATACGCAGTATTTT
TRBD2	NA	TRBJ2-3	TRBV5-1	CASSRQTSGRSATDTQYF	TGCGCCAGCAGCCGCCAGACTAGCGGGAGGTCGGCCACAGATACGCAGTATTTT
TRBD1	NA	TRBJ2-7	TRBV6-1	CASSVGQGLSYEQYF	TGTGCCAGCAGTGTGGGACAGGGGTTATCCTACGAGCAGTACTTC
TRBD1	once	TRBJ1-6	TRBV28	CASRPRTGGNSPLHF	TGTGCCAGCAGACCCCGGACAGGTGGTAATTCACCCCTCCACTTT
TRBD1	once	TRBJ1-2	TRBV20-1	CSAPGQRFHTF	TGCAGTGCCCCGGGACAGAGGTTCCACACCTTC
NA	once	TRBJ1-1	TRBV7-9	CASSPPGYTEAFF	TGTGCCAGCAGCCCTCCAGGGTACACTGAAGCTTTCTTT
TRBD1	NA	TRBJ2-1	TRBV7-2	CASSRDRSYNEQFF	TGTGCCAGCAGCCGGGACAGGTCCTACAATGAGCAGTTCTTC
NA	NA	TRBJ1-2	TRBV5-4	CASSLERSYGYTF	TGTGCCAGCAGCCTTGAGAGGTCCTATGGCTACACCTTC
NA	NA	TRBJ2-3	TRBV5-1	CASSFSATSTDTQYF	TGCGCCAGCAGCTTCTCAGCGACTAGCACAGATACGCAGTATTTT
NA	NA	TRBJ1-1	TRBV4-1	CASSQDPRGVAEAFF	TGCGCCAGCAGCCAAGATCCGCGGGGGGTTGCTGAAGCTTTCTTT
TRBD1	NA	TRBJ1-2	TRBV6-1	CASSPGTGYGYTF	TGTGCCAGCAGTCCCGGGACAGGCTATGGCTACACCTTC
NA	NA	TRBJ2-5	TRBV4-1	CASSHPLVGGRETQYF	TGCGCCAGCAGCCATCCGTTGGTGGGGGGGCGAGAGACCCAGTACTTC
TRBD2	NA	TRBJ2-1	TRBV2	CASGTSGYNEQFF	TGTGCCAGCGGGACTAGCGGATACAATGAGCAGTTCTTC